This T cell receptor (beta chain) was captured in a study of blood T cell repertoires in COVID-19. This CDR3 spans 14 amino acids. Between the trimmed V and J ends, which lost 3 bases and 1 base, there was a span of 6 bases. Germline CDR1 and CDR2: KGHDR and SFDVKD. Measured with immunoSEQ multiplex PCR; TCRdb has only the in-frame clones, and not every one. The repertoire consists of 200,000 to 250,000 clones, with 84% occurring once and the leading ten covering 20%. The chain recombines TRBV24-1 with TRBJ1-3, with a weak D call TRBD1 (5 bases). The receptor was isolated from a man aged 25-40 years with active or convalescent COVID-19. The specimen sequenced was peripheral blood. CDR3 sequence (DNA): TGTGCCACCAGTGATAGGGGTTCTGGAAACACCATATATTTT. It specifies CATSDRGSGNTIYF.